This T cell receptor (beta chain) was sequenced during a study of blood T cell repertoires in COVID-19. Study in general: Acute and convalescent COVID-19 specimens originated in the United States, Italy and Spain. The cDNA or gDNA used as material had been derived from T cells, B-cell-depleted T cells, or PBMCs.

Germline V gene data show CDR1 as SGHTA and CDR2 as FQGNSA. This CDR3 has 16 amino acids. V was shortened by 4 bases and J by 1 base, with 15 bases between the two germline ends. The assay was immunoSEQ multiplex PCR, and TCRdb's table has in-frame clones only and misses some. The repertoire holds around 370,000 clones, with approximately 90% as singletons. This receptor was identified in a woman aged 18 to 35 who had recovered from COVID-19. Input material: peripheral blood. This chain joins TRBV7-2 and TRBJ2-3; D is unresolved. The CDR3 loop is CASSSKWSVGTDTQYF. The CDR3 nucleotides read TGTGCCAGCAGCTCCAAGTGGTCGGTAGGCACAGATACGCAGTATTTT.